The 14 T cell receptor beta chains presented below share a single source sample, sequenced in a study of cytomegalovirus exposure and HLA in healthy donors. Measured with immunoSEQ multiplex PCR; TCRdb has only the in-frame clones, and not every one. The data contain 200,000 to 250,000 clones, around 78% of them singletons. Sequencing was carried out using PBMCs. The receptor set was obtained from a woman aged 18-35 years in good health and CMV-seronegative.

In its sample, this clone was seen once. V and J are TRBV27 and TRBJ1-2, with D maybe TRBD1 (6 bases). The germline V and J ends were trimmed by 2 bases and 1 base, with 11 bases remaining between them. There are 15 residues in the CDR3. Germline values: CDR1 MNHEY, CDR2 SMNVEV (reference sequence). The CDR3: CASSLTRTVNYGYTF. CDR3 coding DNA: TGTGCCAGCAGTTTAACCAGGACAGTTAACTATGGCTACACCTTC.

The genes are TRBV7-6 and TRBJ2-3; TRBD2 matches at 11 bases. The CDR3 runs to 17 residues. J was trimmed by 2 bases and V by 2 bases; bases with no gene match: 6. CDR1 SGHVS and CDR2 FNYEAQ come from the germline V gene. The CDR3 DNA is TGTGCCAGCAGCTTATTGGTAGCGGGAGGGACCACAGATACGCAGTATTTT. Its protein product is CASSLLVAGGTTDTQYF.

The V and J genes are TRBV4-1 and TRBJ1-5; no clear D. Germline-derived CDR1 and CDR2 are MGHRA and YSYEKL. The CDR3 is 14 residues long. V lost 1 base, J lost 1 base, and 5 bases lay in between. CDR3 in amino acids: CASSQGRSNQPQHF. Written as DNA, the CDR3 is TGCGCCAGCAGCCAAGGCCGGAGCAATCAGCCCCAGCATTTT.

The gene calls are TRBV5-1 and TRBJ1-2; possibly TRBD1 for D (6 bases). Germline-derived CDR1 and CDR2 are SGHRS and YFSETQ. The CDR3 has 13 residues. V was cut by 4 bases and J by 5 bases, with 12 bases left in between. The CDR3 loop reads CASSPRDMYGYTF. The CDR3, as DNA: TGCGCCAGCAGCCCCCGGGACATGTATGGCTACACCTTC. The variable domain in full, completed from reference TRBV5-1 and TRBJ1-2, reads KAGVTQTPRYLIKTRGQQVTLSCSPISGHRSVSWYQQTPGQGLQFLFEYFSETQRNKGNFPGRFSGRQFSNSRSEMNVSTLELGDSALYLCASSPRDMYGYTFGSGTRLTVV.

The J gene is TRBJ2-3, the V gene TRBV5-1, with 11 bases matching TRBD2. This CDR3 contains 15 residues. Trimming at V came to 3 bases and at J to 5 bases, leaving 5 bases not matched to a gene. Germline lookup yields CDR1 SGHRS and CDR2 YFSETQ. The CDR3 DNA follows: TGCGCCAGCAGCTATATAGCGGGGGGGCAAGATACGCAGTATTTT. This sequence encodes CASSYIAGGQDTQYF.

The J gene is TRBJ2-1, the V gene TRBV6-1; 8 bases match TRBD2. CDR1 MNHNS and CDR2 SASEGT come from the germline V gene. The junction had 6 bases not matched to a gene; V was cut back by 2 bases and J by 3 bases. The CDR3 is 16 amino acids. CDR3 sequence reads: CASSEMWRGVYNEQFF. CDR3 nucleotide sequence: TGTGCCAGCAGTGAAATGTGGCGGGGGGTCTACAATGAGCAGTTCTTC.

This clone was seen a single time. The J gene is TRBJ2-3, the V gene TRBV9; no clear D gene. V lost 3 bases, J lost 0 bases, and 8 bases lay in between. CDR3 length equals 14 residues. Germline V gene lookup returns CDR1 SGDLS and CDR2 YYNGEE. CDR3 residues: CASSAQSSTDTQYF. CDR3 nucleotides: TGTGCCAGCAGCGCTCAGAGCAGCACAGATACGCAGTATTTT.

This clone is a singleton in its sample. The chain employs TRBV2 and TRBJ2-2; D is unclear. V dropped 3 bases and J dropped 4 bases, with 12 bases sitting between them. CDR1 is SNHLY, CDR2 FYNNEI, per germline. This CDR3 region has 15 residues. The CDR3: CASSDGGSLTGELFF. The CDR3 coding sequence is TGTGCCAGCAGTGACGGTGGGTCACTCACCGGGGAGCTGTTTTTT.

CDR3 amino acids: CASSPTGIPFEQYF. The CDR3 nucleotides read TGTGCCAGTAGCCCGACAGGGATCCCCTTCGAGCAGTACTTC. The chain employs TRBV19 and TRBJ2-7, with 7 nucleotides matching TRBD1. CDR1 is LNHDA, CDR2 SQIVND, per germline (reference sequence). The CDR3 extends over 14 amino acids. V trimming: 6 bases; J trimming: 6 bases; junction bases outside the gene matches: 11. Combining the CDR3 with reference TRBV19 and TRBJ2-7 gives the whole variable domain DGGITQSPKYLFRKEGQNVTLSCEQNLNHDAMYWYRQDPGQGLRLIYYSQIVNDFQKGDIAEGYSVSREKKESFPLTVTSAQKNPTAFYLCASSPTGIPFEQYFGPGTRLTVT.

V gene TRBV6-1 combines with J gene TRBJ2-4, with a possible D match to TRBD1 (6 bases). V dropped 6 bases and J dropped 0 bases, with 12 bases sitting between them. The CDR3 is 15 residues long. In germline, CDR1 is MNHNS, CDR2 SASEGT. CDR3 DNA sequence: TGTGCCAGCAGGCTGGGGGCTGCAGCCAAAAACATTCAGTACTTC. Its translation: CASRLGAAAKNIQYF.

This sequence joins TRBV5-1 and TRBJ2-7; D assignment may be TRBD1 or TRBD2 (7 bases each). In germline, CDR1 is SGHRS, CDR2 YFSETQ. Trimming shortened V by 5 bases and J by 2 bases, and 20 bases separated the two germline ends. CDR3 size: 16 residues. The CDR3 here is CASRLLQGGIPYEQYF. The DNA for the CDR3 is TGCGCCAGCAGATTACTTCAGGGGGGGATCCCCTACGAGCAGTACTTC. The full variable domain, with the rest looked up from reference TRBV5-1 and TRBJ2-7, is KAGVTQTPRYLIKTRGQQVTLSCSPISGHRSVSWYQQTPGQGLQFLFEYFSETQRNKGNFPGRFSGRQFSNSRSEMNVSTLELGDSALYLCASRLLQGGIPYEQYFGPGTRLTVT.

The chain employs TRBV5-1 and TRBJ1-4; D remains unclear. This CDR3 contains 12 residues. From germline, CDR1 is SGHRS and CDR2 YFSETQ. Trimming cost V 3 bases and J 8 bases, with 8 bases left between them. CDR3 sequence reads: CASSSDPEKLFF. CDR3 sequence (DNA): TGCGCCAGCAGCTCGGATCCGGAAAAACTGTTTTTT. Full variable domain (rest looked up from reference TRBV5-1 and TRBJ1-4): KAGVTQTPRYLIKTRGQQVTLSCSPISGHRSVSWYQQTPGQGLQFLFEYFSETQRNKGNFPGRFSGRQFSNSRSEMNVSTLELGDSALYLCASSSDPEKLFFGSGTQLSVL.

CDR3 residues: CAWRLPGGEKLFF. DNA of the CDR3: TGTGCCTGGCGACTCCCGGGTGGGGAAAAACTGTTTTTT. The chain is built from TRBV30 and TRBJ1-4; D is unresolved. The V gene lost 5 bases and the J gene lost 8 bases, with 15 bases spanning the gap. CDR3 size: 13 residues. CDR1 is GTSNPN, CDR2 SVGIG, per germline (reference sequence).

V and J are TRBV11-2 and TRBJ2-3; D gene unclear. V lost 7 bases and J lost 0, with 5 bases in between. Germline lookup yields CDR1 SGHAT and CDR2 FQNNGV. This CDR3 is 12 amino acids long. CDR3 protein: CASTESTDTQYF. As DNA, the CDR3 is TGTGCCAGCACGGAGAGCACAGATACGCAGTATTTT.